A single sample is the source of the 10 T cell receptor beta chains below, sequenced in a study of CD8 T cells in Susac syndrome (dated by TCRdb to the late 2010s). Library preparation used the immunoSEQ multiplex PCR assay. RNA was extracted with the RNeasy kit and about 0.5 to 1 ug was reverse transcribed using random hexamers. Clones were called with MiXCR by TCRdb after fastp trimmed the public reads at Q25, and only in-frame beta chains were retained. Rows are combined by CDR3 protein, so each entry shows the most common genes and DNA. For this sample there are 150,000 to 200,000 distinct CDR3 sequences; around 93% appear just once. The ten biggest clones cover around 0.13% of the sample. Material: CD4+ T cells from PBMCs. The receptors were sampled from a human donor in good health.

The V gene is TRBV9, the J gene TRBJ1-1, with TRBD1 as a possible D gene (6 bases). CDR1 and CDR2 from the germline V gene are SGDLS and YYNGEE. CDR3 size: 13 residues. Trimming pared 6 bases from V and 5 bases from J, leaving 14 bases between. The DNA of the CDR3 is TGTGCCAGCAACGCAGGGGCGGGGACTGAAGCTTTCTTT. Translating gives CASNAGAGTEAFF.

The chain recombines TRBV7-9 with TRBJ2-7; D might be TRBD1 or TRBD2, each matching 5 bases. The CDR3 runs 12 residues. Germline V gene sequence: CDR1 SEHNR, CDR2 FQNEAQ (reference sequence). V shed 5 bases and J shed 6 bases, with 11 bases lying between them. CDR3 in DNA: TGTGCCAGCAGCCTACATGGGGGCGAGCAGTACTTC. As protein: CASSLHGGEQYF.

The V gene is TRBV5-1, the J gene TRBJ2-5, with 7 positions matching TRBD1. J was trimmed by 2 bases and V by 7 bases; bases with no gene match: 11. The CDR3 has 15 residues. CDR1 and CDR2 (germline): SGHRS, YFSETQ. The CDR3 sequence: CASSRTGQSQETQYF. For the CDR3, the DNA is TGCGCCAGCTCACGTACGGGACAGTCACAAGAGACCCAGTACTTC.

The genes are TRBV6-5 and TRBJ2-2; D perhaps matches TRBD1 (6 bases). Looked up from germline, CDR1 is MNHEY and CDR2 is SVGAGI. Trimming pared 10 bases from V and 0 bases from J, leaving 15 bases between. CDR3 length: 15 residues. This chain's CDR3 is CATWVRGTNTGELFF. For the CDR3, the DNA is TGTGCCACTTGGGTCAGGGGTACGAACACCGGGGAGCTGTTTTTT.

This chain uses TRBV18 with TRBJ1-1, with a weak D call TRBD1 (5 bases). Germline assignment: CDR1 KGHSH and CDR2 LQKENI. This CDR3 comprises 16 residues. The germline V and J ends were trimmed by 0 bases and 0 bases, with 11 bases remaining between them. CDR3 DNA: TGTGCCAGCTCACCACCGAACAGACAGATGAACACTGAAGCTTTCTTT. This gives the protein CASSPPNRQMNTEAFF.

This chain uses TRBV9 with TRBJ2-7; TRBD1 might be the D (5 bases). The ends were cut back, 0 bases at V and 3 bases at J, with 16 bases in the middle. The CDR3 has 16 residues. Germline V gives CDR1 SGDLS, CDR2 YYNGEE. The DNA for the CDR3 is TGTGCCAGCAGCGTAGGGCAGGGTTCAGGTAACTACGAGCAGTACTTC. Translation gives CASSVGQGSGNYEQYF.

V and J are TRBV3-1 and TRBJ2-4; no reliable D call. The germline V gene encodes CDR1 LGHDT and CDR2 YNNKEL (reference sequence). The CDR3 extends over 16 amino acids. Between the trimmed V and J ends, which lost 4 bases and 1 base, there was a span of 14 bases. In DNA, the CDR3 is TGTGCCAGCAGCCGCTCTCCCCTATCGGCCAAAAACATTCAGTACTTC. Translating it yields CASSRSPLSAKNIQYF. Full variable domain (rest looked up from reference TRBV3-1 and TRBJ2-4): DTAVSQTPKYLVTQMGNDKSIKCEQNLGHDTMYWYKQDSKKFLKIMFSYNNKELIINETVPNRFSPKSPDKAHLNLHINSLELGDSAVYFCASSRSPLSAKNIQYFGAGTRLSVL.

The CDR3 sequence: CASTTRDNSQPQHF. The CDR3 DNA reads TGTGCCAGCACCACCCGGGACAATTCACAGCCCCAGCATTTT. The chain is built from TRBV6-2 or TRBV6-3 and TRBJ1-5, with TRBD1 as a possible D gene (6 bases). Germline lookup yields CDR1 MNHEY and CDR2 SVGEGT. Trimming shortened V by 7 bases and J by 7 bases, and 17 bases separated the two germline ends. The CDR3 is 14 residues long.

The V and J genes are TRBV20-1 and TRBJ1-1, with D hard to call. Per the germline V gene, CDR1 is DFQATT and CDR2 is SNEGSKA (reference sequence). The CDR3 contains 13 residues. Trimming pared 6 bases from V and 8 bases from J, leaving 19 bases between. DNA for the CDR3: TGCAGTGCCCCAGATCCGCCCCCAGCAGAAGCTTTCTTT. Its translation: CSAPDPPPAEAFF.

The rearrangement links TRBV19 to TRBJ1-2; tentatively, D is TRBD1 (5 bases). The CDR3 is made up of 13 amino acids. Germline V gene lookup returns CDR1 LNHDA and CDR2 SQIVND (reference sequence). V was shortened by 4 bases and J by 5 bases, with 11 bases between the two germline ends. CDR3 in DNA: TGTGCCAGTAGTACCGACAGACGATATGGCTACACCTTC. Translated, it gives CASSTDRRYGYTF.